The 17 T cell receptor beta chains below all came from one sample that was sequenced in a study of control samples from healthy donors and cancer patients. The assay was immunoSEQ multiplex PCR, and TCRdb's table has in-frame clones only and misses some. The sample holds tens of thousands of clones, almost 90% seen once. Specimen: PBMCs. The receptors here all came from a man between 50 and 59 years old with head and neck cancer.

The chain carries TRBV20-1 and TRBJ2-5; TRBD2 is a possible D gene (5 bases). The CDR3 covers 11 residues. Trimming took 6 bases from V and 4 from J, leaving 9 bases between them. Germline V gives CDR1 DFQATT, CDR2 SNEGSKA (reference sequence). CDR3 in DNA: TGCAGTGCCCGGGCGGGAGAGACCCAGTACTTC. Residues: CSARAGETQYF.

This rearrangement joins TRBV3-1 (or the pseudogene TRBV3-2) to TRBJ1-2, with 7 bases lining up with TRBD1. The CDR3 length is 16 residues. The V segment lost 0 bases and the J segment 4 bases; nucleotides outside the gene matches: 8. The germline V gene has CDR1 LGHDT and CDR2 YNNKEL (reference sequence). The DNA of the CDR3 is TGTGCCAGCAGCCAAGAGATGGGCAGGGGGGCCTATGGCTACACCTTC. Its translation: CASSQEMGRGAYGYTF.

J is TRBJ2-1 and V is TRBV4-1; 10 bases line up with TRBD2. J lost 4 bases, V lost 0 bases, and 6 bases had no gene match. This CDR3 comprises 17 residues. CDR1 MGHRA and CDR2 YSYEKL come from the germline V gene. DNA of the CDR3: TGCGCCAGCAGCCAAGATCCCGCTAGCGGGGGTTACAATGAGCAGTTCTTC. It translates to CASSQDPASGGYNEQFF.

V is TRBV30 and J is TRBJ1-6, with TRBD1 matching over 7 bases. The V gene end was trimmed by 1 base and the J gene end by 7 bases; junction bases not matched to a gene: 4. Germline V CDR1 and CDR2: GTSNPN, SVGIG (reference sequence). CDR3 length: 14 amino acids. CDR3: CAWSEGQSNSPLHF. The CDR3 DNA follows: TGTGCCTGGAGTGAGGGACAGTCGAATTCACCCCTCCACTTT.

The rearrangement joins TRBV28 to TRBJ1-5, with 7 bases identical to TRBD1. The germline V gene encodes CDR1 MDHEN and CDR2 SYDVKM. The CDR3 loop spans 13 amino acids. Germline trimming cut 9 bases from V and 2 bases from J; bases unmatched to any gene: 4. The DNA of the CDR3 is TGTGCCAGTGACAGGGATGGCAATCAGCCCCAGCATTTT. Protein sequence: CASDRDGNQPQHF.

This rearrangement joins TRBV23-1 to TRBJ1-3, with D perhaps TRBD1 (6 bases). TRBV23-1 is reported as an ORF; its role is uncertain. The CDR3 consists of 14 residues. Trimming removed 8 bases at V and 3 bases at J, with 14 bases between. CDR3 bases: TGCGCCAGCGGACAACAGGGTCGTGGAAACACCATATATTTT. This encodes CASGQQGRGNTIYF.

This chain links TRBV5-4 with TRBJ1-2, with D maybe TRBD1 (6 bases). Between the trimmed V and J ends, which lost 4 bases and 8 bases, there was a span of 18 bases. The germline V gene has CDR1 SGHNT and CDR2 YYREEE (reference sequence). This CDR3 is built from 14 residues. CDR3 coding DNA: TGTGCCAGCAGCATGCGGAAGGGGGTATGGGGCTACACCTTC. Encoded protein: CASSMRKGVWGYTF.

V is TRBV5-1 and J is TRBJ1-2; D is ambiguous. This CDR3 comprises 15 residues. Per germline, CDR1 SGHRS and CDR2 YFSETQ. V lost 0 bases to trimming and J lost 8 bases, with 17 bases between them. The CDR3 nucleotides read TGCGCCAGCAGCTTGGTTGGGCTCCCCCTTCCCGGCTACACCTTC. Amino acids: CASSLVGLPLPGYTF.

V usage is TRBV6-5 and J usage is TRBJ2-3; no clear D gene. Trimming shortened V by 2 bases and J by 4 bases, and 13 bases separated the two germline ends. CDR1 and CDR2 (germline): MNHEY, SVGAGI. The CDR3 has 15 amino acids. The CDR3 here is CASSYLRNHADTQYF. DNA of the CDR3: TGTGCCAGCAGTTACCTCAGGAACCACGCAGATACGCAGTATTTT.

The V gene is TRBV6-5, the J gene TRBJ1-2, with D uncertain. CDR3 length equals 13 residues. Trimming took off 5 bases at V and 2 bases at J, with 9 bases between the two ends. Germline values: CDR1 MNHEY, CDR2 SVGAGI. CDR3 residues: CASSPGRNYGYTF. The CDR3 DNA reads TGTGCCAGCAGTCCTGGACGGAACTATGGCTACACCTTC.

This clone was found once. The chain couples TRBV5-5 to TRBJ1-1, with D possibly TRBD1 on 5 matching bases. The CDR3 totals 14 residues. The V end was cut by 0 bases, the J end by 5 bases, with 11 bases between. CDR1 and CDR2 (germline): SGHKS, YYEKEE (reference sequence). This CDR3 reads CASSLVGARTEAFF. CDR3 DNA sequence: TGTGCCAGCAGCTTGGTAGGGGCGAGAACTGAAGCTTTCTTT.

CDR3 in DNA: TGTGCCAGCAGCTTTTCCCGCGAGCAGTACTTC. Protein sequence: CASSFSREQYF. The chain combines TRBV5-6 with TRBJ2-7; D is uncertain. CDR3 length equals 11 residues. The germline V and J ends were trimmed by 2 bases and 6 bases, with 6 bases remaining between them. From germline, CDR1 is SGHDT and CDR2 YYEEEE.

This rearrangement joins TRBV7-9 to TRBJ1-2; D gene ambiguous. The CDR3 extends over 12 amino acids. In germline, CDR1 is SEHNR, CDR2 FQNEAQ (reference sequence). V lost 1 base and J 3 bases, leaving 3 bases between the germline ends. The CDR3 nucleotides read TGTGCCAGCAGCTTAGACGACTATGGCTACACCTTC. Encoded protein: CASSLDDYGYTF. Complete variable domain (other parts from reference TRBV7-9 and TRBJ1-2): DTGVSQNPRHKITKRGQNVTFRCDPISEHNRLYWYRQTLGQGPEFLTYFQNEAQLEKSRLLSDRFSAERPKGSFSTLEIQRTEQGDSAMYLCASSLDDYGYTFGSGTRLTVV.

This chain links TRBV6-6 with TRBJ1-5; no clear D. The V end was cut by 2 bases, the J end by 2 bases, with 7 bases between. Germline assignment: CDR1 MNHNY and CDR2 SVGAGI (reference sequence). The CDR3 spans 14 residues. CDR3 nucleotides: TGTGCCAGCAGTTACCCCGGGGGCAATCAGCCCCAGCATTTT. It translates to CASSYPGGNQPQHF.

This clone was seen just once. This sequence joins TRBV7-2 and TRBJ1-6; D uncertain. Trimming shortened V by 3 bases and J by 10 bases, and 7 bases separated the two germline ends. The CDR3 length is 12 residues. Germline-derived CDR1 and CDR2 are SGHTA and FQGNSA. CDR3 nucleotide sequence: TGTGCCAGCAGCTTCGGTGGGTCACCCCTCCACTTT. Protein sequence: CASSFGGSPLHF.

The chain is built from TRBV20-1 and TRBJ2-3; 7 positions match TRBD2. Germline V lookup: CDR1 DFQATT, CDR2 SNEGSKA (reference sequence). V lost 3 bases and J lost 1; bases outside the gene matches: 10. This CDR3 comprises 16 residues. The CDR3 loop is CSASGPGGKGTDTQYF. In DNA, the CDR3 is TGCAGTGCTAGTGGCCCGGGGGGAAAGGGCACAGATACGCAGTATTTT.

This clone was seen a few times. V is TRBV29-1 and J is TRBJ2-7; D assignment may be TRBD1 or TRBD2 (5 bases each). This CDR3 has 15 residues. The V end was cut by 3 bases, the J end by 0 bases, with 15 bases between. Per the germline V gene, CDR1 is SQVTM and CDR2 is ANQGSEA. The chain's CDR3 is CSVEGLGVSSYEQYF. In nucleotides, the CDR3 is TGCAGCGTTGAGGGGTTGGGGGTGAGCTCCTACGAGCAGTACTTC.